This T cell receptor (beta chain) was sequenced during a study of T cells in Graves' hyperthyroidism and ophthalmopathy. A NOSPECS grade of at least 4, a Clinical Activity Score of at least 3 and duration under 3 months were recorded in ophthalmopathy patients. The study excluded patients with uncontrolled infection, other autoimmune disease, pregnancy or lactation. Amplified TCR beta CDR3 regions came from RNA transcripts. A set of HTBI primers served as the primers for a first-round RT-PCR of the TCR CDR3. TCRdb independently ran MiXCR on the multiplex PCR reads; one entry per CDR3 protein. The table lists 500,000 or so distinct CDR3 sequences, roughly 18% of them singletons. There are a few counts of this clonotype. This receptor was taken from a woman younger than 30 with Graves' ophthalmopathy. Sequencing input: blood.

CDR3 protein: CATIDSRDYGYTF. The CDR3 DNA follows: TGTGCCACTATAGACTCCCGAGACTATGGCTACACCTTC. This chain links TRBV19 with TRBJ1-2, with D hard to call. This CDR3 is built from 13 residues. Germline CDR1 LNHDA, CDR2 SQIVND (reference sequence). The V end lost 10 bases, the J end lost 3 bases, and 15 bases lay between the germline ends.